This is a list of T cell receptor beta chains from one sample in a study of monozygotic twins with inflammatory bowel disease. TCRdb re-called the 5' RACE reads and gives one entry per CDR3 protein, without DNA. Its table lists about 380,000 distinct CDR3 sequences. Material: blood. The receptors were gathered from a human donor with ulcerative colitis or Crohn's disease, or a healthy co-twin of an affected twin (not recorded which). Each CDR3 is given with its conserved first and last residue. Each record gives: J gene, V gene, CDR3 length, CDR3 protein.

>TRBJ2-7|TRBV18|18
CASSPLGLAGGPSYEQYF
>TRBJ1-2|TRBV5-1|18
CASSLSLTGTGVNYGYTF
>TRBJ2-1|TRBV12-3/TRBV12-4|16
CASSPGGTVGYYEQFF
>TRBJ1-5|TRBV7-9|14
CASSNDRDGQPQHF
>TRBJ2-3|TRBV6-4|15
CASSEGTGAGDTQYF
>TRBJ2-6|TRBV4-2|15
CASSQFGSGANVLTF
>TRBJ1-3|TRBV7-9|15
CASSLILAAGNTIYF
>TRBJ2-7|TRBV5-1|14
CASSLGAGKYEQYF
>TRBJ2-1|TRBV5-1|16
CASTPHLAGMGSEQFF
>TRBJ2-1|TRBV7-2|16
CASSLAGGANYNEQFF
>TRBJ2-5|TRBV5-1|15
CASSPGQGARETQYF
>TRBJ2-3|TRBV28|15
CASSLARSSTDTQYF
>TRBJ2-2|TRBV24-1|15
CATSDGGRGTGELFF
>TRBJ1-5|TRBV6-5|16
CASSYSWGPGNQPQHF
>TRBJ2-5|TRBV5-1|16
CASSLGATAYQETQYF
>TRBJ2-1|TRBV6-1|16
CASTGQGNRPDNEQFF
>TRBJ2-5|TRBV20-1|12
CSARDNWETQYF
>TRBJ2-3|TRBV24-1|14
CATSDDRGTDTQYF
>TRBJ2-7|TRBV9|14
CASSVSGGLYEQYF
>TRBJ2-1|TRBV9|15
CASSPGPPSYNEQFF
>TRBJ1-5|TRBV21-1|17
CASTKRADSNSNQPQHF
>TRBJ2-3|TRBV5-1|16
CASSAERGYLTDTQYF
>TRBJ1-1|TRBV30|14
CAWSVGTGGTEAFF
>TRBJ2-5|TRBV5-1|15
CASSFTLEDPETQYF